This TCR beta chain was recorded in a study of blood T cell repertoires in COVID-19. Study overall: Researchers got acute and convalescent COVID-19 samples from the United States, Italy and Spain. T cells, B-cell-depleted T cells, or PBMCs provided the cDNA or gDNA that served as material.

This CDR3 has 16 amino acids. Germline CDR1 and CDR2: MNHEY and SMNVEV (reference sequence). The trim removed 6 bases at V and 4 bases at J, leaving 8 bases unmatched. Per the original data handling: Reference gene primer amplification gave estimated nucleated cell counts. Some clones are missing from TCRdb's copy, which holds only in-frame ones; the method was immunoSEQ multiplex PCR. D and trimming come from the DNA, and the V and J calls and clone size come from that table. Of around 270,000 clones listed, approximately 86% are singletons. The chain joins TRBV27 to TRBJ2-1, with 11 bases aligning to TRBD2. The sequenced material came from peripheral blood. This TCR was recovered from a man in his thirties or forties with active or convalescent COVID-19. Here the CDR3 reads CASSSGLAGGYNEQFF. CDR3 coding DNA: TGTGCCAGCAGCAGCGGGCTAGCGGGGGGTTACAATGAGCAGTTCTTC.